This entry describes one TCR beta chain. Its antigen is as yet unknown. The sample is drawn from a study of OX40 agonist ivuxolimab in advanced cancers. The overall study: Patients' therapy was ivuxolimab, an antibody that acts as an agonist of OX40 (CD134).

Overall study results and limits: Clonal expansion from baseline to week 6 occurred in both CD4+ and CD8+ T cells.

Patients were ineligible given autoimmune disease history or systemic immunosuppression. The data were produced by immunoSEQ multiplex PCR, yet TCRdb's version contains in-frame clones alone and is incomplete. The table lists over 15,000 clones, 75% to 85% of them singletons, with roughly 13% in the top ten. The receptor comes from an adult with an advanced solid tumor such as melanoma, head and neck, liver or kidney cancer. The sample in question was CD4+ or CD8+ T cells sorted from blood, obtained in a trial of the OX40 agonist ivuxolimab.

This CDR3 reads CSVDRDRGGNTQYF. CDR3 bases: TGCAGCGTCGACCGGGACAGGGGGGGAAATACGCAGTATTTT. The J gene is TRBJ2-3, the V gene TRBV29-1; TRBD1 agrees at 11 bases. Germline lookup yields CDR1 SQVTM and CDR2 ANQGSEA. CDR3 size: 14 residues. V was clipped by 6 bases and J by 7 bases; unmatched bases: 9.